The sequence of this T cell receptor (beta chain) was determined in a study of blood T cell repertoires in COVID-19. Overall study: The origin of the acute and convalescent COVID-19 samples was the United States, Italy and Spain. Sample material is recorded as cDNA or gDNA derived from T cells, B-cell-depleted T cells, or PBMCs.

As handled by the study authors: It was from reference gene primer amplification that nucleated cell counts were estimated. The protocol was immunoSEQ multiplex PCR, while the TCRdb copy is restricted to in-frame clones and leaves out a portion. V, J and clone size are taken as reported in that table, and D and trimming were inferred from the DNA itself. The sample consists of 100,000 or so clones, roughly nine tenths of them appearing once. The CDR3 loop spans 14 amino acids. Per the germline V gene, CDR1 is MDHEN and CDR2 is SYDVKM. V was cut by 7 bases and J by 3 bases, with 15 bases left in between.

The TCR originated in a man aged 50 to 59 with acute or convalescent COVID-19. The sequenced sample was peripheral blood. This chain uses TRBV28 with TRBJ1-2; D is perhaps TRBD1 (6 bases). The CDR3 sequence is CASTLVDSYYGYTF. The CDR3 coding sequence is TGTGCCAGCACCCTCGTGGACAGCTACTATGGCTACACCTTC.